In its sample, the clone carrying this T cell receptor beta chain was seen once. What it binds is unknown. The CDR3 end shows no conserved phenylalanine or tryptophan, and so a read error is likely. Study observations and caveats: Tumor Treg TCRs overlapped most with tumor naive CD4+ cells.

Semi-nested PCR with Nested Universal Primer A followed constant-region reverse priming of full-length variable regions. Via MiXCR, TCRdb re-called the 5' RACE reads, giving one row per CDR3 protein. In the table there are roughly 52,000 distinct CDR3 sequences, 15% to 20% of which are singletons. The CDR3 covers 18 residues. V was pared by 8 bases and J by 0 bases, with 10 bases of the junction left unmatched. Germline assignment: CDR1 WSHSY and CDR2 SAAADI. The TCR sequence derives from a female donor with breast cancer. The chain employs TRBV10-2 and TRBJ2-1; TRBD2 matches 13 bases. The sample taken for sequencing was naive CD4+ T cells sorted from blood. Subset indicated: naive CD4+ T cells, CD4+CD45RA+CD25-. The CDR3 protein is CASGAGTSGVSSYNEQFS. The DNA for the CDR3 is TGCGCCAGCGGGGCGGGGACTAGCGGGGTTAGCTCCTACAATGAGCAGTTCTCC.